What follows are 16 T cell receptor beta chains derived from one specimen sequenced in a study of CD4 and CD8 cells across lung adenocarcinoma regions (dated by TCRdb to the late 2010s). Receptor libraries were prepared by PCR. Sequencing used a HiSeq X Ten. TCRdb redid the processing of the public reads, applying fastp at Q25 and MiXCR, and retained in-frame beta chains. CDR3 protein sequences are deduplicated, and each keeps its most common genes and DNA. The sample data list around 3,600 distinct CDR3 sequences, and roughly 60% of these were observed just once. The ten most abundant clones make up around 20% of the sample. The specimen sequenced was CD4+ T cells from the margin of a lung tumor. Sample cell subset or site, as interpreted from the label and publication: tumor margin region. The receptor set was obtained from a male donor with lung adenocarcinoma. The CD4 and CD8 labels of this study may be unreliable.

The chain is built from TRBV3-1 and TRBJ2-1; no clear D gene. The CDR3 is 15 amino acids. V lost 0 bases and J 6 bases, leaving 12 bases between the germline ends. The germline V gene encodes CDR1 LGHDT and CDR2 YNNKEL (reference sequence). CDR3 sequence: CASSQDRGQRNEQFF. CDR3 nucleotide sequence: TGTGCCAGCAGCCAAGATAGAGGCCAGCGCAATGAGCAGTTCTTC.

This clonotype appeared a few times. The genes are TRBV6-1 and TRBJ2-7; the D call may be TRBD1 or TRBD2 (5 bases each). CDR3 length equals 16 residues. Germline V CDR1 and CDR2: MNHNS, SASEGT. The germline V and J ends were trimmed by 10 bases and 1 base, with 23 bases remaining between them. In nucleotides, the CDR3 is TGTGCCACTAAGCCCGGGTCCCTCGGGGCGTCCTACGAGCAGTACTTC. This sequence encodes CATKPGSLGASYEQYF.

The chain joins TRBV6-1 to TRBJ1-5; possible D gene TRBD1, 5 bases. The CDR3 runs to 16 residues. Germline lookup yields CDR1 MNHNS and CDR2 SASEGT. V was clipped by 2 bases and J by 0 bases, with 11 bases between them. The CDR3 nucleotides read TGTGCCAGCAGTGAACGGGGCGGGGCTAGCAATCAGCCCCAGCATTTT. This gives the protein CASSERGGASNQPQHF.

This clonotype has a handful of counts. The rearrangement uses TRBV6-1 and TRBJ2-6; D perhaps matches TRBD1 (6 bases). The CDR3 extends over 16 amino acids. CDR1 MNHNS and CDR2 SASEGT come from the germline V gene. V lost 5 bases and J 1 base, leaving 12 bases between the germline ends. CDR3 loop: CASSRTDLSGANVLTF. CDR3 bases: TGTGCCAGCAGTCGGACAGATCTATCTGGGGCCAACGTCCTGACTTTC.

This clonotype has a handful of counts. This chain joins TRBV7-2 and TRBJ2-1, with a weak D call TRBD2 (5 bases). The V end lost 1 base, the J end lost 1 base, and 8 bases lay between the germline ends. The CDR3 runs to 15 residues. The germline V gene has CDR1 SGHTA and CDR2 FQGNSA. CDR3 DNA sequence: TGTGCCAGCAGCTTAGGAGGGCCTTCCTACAATGAGCAGTTCTTC. Residues: CASSLGGPSYNEQFF.

On this clonotype: One junction end disagrees with the germline gene, perhaps due to a read error. The rearrangement links TRBV6-4 to TRBJ2-5; 9 bases fit TRBD2. The CDR3 has 15 amino acids. The germline V gene has CDR1 MRHNA and CDR2 SNTAGT. DNA of the CDR3: TGTGCCAGGGGTGTCGGTAGCGGGAGCAAAGAGACGCAGTACTTC. Amino acid sequence: CARGVGSGSKETQYF.

This chain joins TRBV6-5 and TRBJ2-1; the D gene is possibly TRBD2 (6 bases). Germline CDR1 is MNHEY and CDR2 is SVGAGI. Trimming took 0 bases from V and 7 from J, leaving 10 bases between them. The CDR3 spans 14 residues. CDR3 DNA: TGTGCCAGCAGTTACTCGGCGGGATGGAATGAGCAGTTCTTC. Its translation is CASSYSAGWNEQFF.

The chain couples TRBV6-1 to TRBJ1-5; D not resolved. The V gene lost 2 bases and the J gene lost 0 bases, with 8 bases spanning the gap. CDR3 length: 15 residues. CDR1 and CDR2 from the germline V gene are MNHNS and SASEGT. The CDR3 DNA sequence: TGTGCCAGCAGTGAACCGCAGTATAGCAATCAGCCCCAGCATTTT. Its protein product is CASSEPQYSNQPQHF.

This clonotype was picked up a small number of times. The rearrangement joins TRBV6-5 to TRBJ2-1; 7 nucleotides agree with TRBD2. The last part of the DNA fits TRBJ2-5 better; the J call may be wrong. The CDR3 is 14 amino acids. CDR1 MNHEY and CDR2 SVGAGI come from the germline V gene. In DNA, the CDR3 is TGTGCCAGCAGTTACCCGGGGGGATCTGAGACCCAGTACTTC. Protein product: CASSYPGGSETQYF.

In its sample, this clonotype was seen a few times. This rearrangement joins TRBV6-5 to TRBJ2-1; 9 bases fit TRBD2. The CDR3 extends over 16 amino acids. The J segment lost 6 bases and the V segment lost 2 bases, leaving 8 bases of the junction unmatched. In germline, CDR1 is MNHEY, CDR2 SVGAGI. CDR3 sequence: CASSYGGGGTRNEQFF. The CDR3, as DNA: TGTGCCAGCAGTTACGGCGGGGGGGGCACTCGCAATGAGCAGTTCTTC.

V is TRBV11-2 and J is TRBJ2-5, with a possible D match to TRBD2 (6 bases). The length of the CDR3 is 14 residues. The V and J ends lost 5 bases and 11 bases respectively, with 21 bases between them. Germline V gene lookup returns CDR1 SGHAT and CDR2 FQNNGV. The CDR3 protein is CASSALGGLIEQYF. For the CDR3, the DNA is TGTGCCAGCAGCGCCCTGGGGGGACTGATAGAGCAGTACTTC.

This clonotype showed up just once. The junction departs from the called germline gene at one end, perhaps through a read error. V is TRBV7-3 and J is TRBJ2-1, with no clear D. Germline CDR1 and CDR2: SGHTA and FQGTGA. The CDR3 contains 12 residues. The CDR3 DNA follows: TGTGCCAGCAGCTACTCCTCCAATGAGCAGTTCTTC. It yields the protein CASSYSSNEQFF. Together with reference TRBV7-3 and TRBJ2-1, the CDR3 gives the full variable domain: GAGVSQTPSNKVTEKGKYVELRCDPISGHTALYWYRQSLGQGPEFLIYFQGTGAADDSGLPNDRFFAVRPEGSVSTLKIQRTERGDSAVYLCASSYSSNEQFFGPGTRLTVL.

The chain carries TRBV6-1 and TRBJ2-2; 8 bases line up with TRBD2. The junction had 4 bases not matched to a gene; V was cut back by 3 bases and J by 1 base. This CDR3 contains 16 residues. The germline V gene encodes CDR1 MNHNS and CDR2 SASEGT. The CDR3 sequence is CASSDSGTVNTGELFF. CDR3 DNA sequence: TGTGCCAGCAGTGATAGCGGGACGGTGAACACCGGGGAGCTGTTTTTT.

This clonotype appeared a few times. The V and J genes are TRBV11-1 and TRBJ2-1; 10 positions match TRBD2. V lost 2 bases to trimming and J lost 1 base; unmatched junction nucleotides: 5. Per the germline V gene, CDR1 is SGHAT and CDR2 is FQDESV (reference sequence). This CDR3 spans 17 amino acids. The CDR3 nucleotides read TGTGCCAGCAGCTTACGTCTAGCGGGAGAATCCTACAATGAGCAGTTCTTC. Protein: CASSLRLAGESYNEQFF.

This chain uses TRBV12-3 or TRBV12-4 with TRBJ2-5, with D unclear. V was clipped by 3 bases and J by 5 bases, with 4 bases between them. The CDR3 has 11 residues. CDR3 bases: TGTGCCAGCAGTTTCGGTGAGACCCAGTACTTC. Amino acids: CASSFGETQYF.

This clonotype was seen more than once but under ten times. The chain is built from TRBV7-2 and TRBJ2-1, with no clear D. Trimming took 3 bases from V and 10 from J, leaving 13 bases between them. Germline CDR1 is SGHTA and CDR2 is FQGNSA. The CDR3 is 13 amino acids. CDR3 in amino acids: CASSFSRAREQFF. For the CDR3, the DNA is TGTGCCAGCAGCTTCTCTCGTGCGAGAGAGCAGTTCTTC.